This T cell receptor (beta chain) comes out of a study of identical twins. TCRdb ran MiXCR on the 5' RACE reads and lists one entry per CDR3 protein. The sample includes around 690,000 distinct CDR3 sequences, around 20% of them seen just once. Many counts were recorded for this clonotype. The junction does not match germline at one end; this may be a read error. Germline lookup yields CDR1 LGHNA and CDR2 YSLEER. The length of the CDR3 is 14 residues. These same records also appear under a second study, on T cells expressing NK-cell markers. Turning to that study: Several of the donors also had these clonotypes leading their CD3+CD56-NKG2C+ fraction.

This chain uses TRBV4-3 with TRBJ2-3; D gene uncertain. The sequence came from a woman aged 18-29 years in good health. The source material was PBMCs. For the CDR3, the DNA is TGTGCCAGCAGCCAAGATACTAGCACAGATACGCAGTATTTT. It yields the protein CASSQDTSTDTQYF.